This TCR beta chain came from a study of blood T cell repertoires in COVID-19. The overall study: Some COVID-19 samples were acute and others convalescent; all came from the United States, Italy and Spain.

The CDR3 has 12 residues. V was shortened by 3 bases and J by 4 bases, with 6 bases between the two germline ends. Germline CDR1 reads SEHNR; CDR2 reads FQNEAQ (reference sequence). Clones were read by immunoSEQ multiplex PCR, and TCRdb kept only the in-frame ones, dropping some. The data show 360,000 or so clones, about 88% seen once. The TCR sequence derives from a woman aged 25 to 39 who had recovered from COVID-19. V gene TRBV7-9 combines with J gene TRBJ1-2; no reliable D call. Sequencing was done on a sample of PBMCs or T cells enriched from blood (not recorded which). The CDR3 nucleotides are TGTGCCAGCAGCTTCGACTCCTATGGCTACACCTTC. Amino acid sequence: CASSFDSYGYTF.